A single sample is the source of the 21 T cell receptor beta chains below, sequenced in a study of blood T cell repertoires in COVID-19 (dated by TCRdb to about 2020). The receptor library was made with the immunoSEQ multiplex PCR assay. This immuneACCESS table, as held by TCRdb, lists in-frame sequences with V and J called but not all clones. Of the missing ones, under half trace to an unresolved V gene in checked studies; the others have no known cause. The sample data list about 260,000 clones, and approximately 87% of these were observed just once. About 1.6% of the sample is in the top ten clones. The specimen sequenced was peripheral blood. All receptors derive from a woman in her 40s who had recovered from COVID-19.

This chain uses TRBV19 with TRBJ1-6, with 8 nucleotides matching TRBD1. Germline assignment: CDR1 LNHDA and CDR2 SQIVND (reference sequence). V trimming: 5 bases; J trimming: 9 bases; junction bases outside the gene matches: 9. This CDR3 is 15 amino acids long. CDR3 residues: CASSPGQDRISPLHF. The CDR3 nucleotides are TGTGCCAGTAGTCCGGGACAGGACAGGATTTCACCCCTCCACTTT.

The rearrangement joins TRBV27 to TRBJ1-1; D is undetermined. Between the trimmed V and J ends, which lost 0 bases and 8 bases, there was a span of 13 bases. The CDR3 extends over 14 amino acids. Germline assignment: CDR1 MNHEY and CDR2 SMNVEV (reference sequence). Here the CDR3 DNA reads TGTGCCAGCAGTTTATCGAAGCGAGGAGCCGAAGCTTTCTTT. Translated, it gives CASSLSKRGAEAFF.

The CDR3 reads CASNLRQGNTEAFF. CDR3 bases: TGTGCCAGCAACCTACGACAGGGGAACACTGAAGCTTTCTTT. This chain connects TRBV27 to TRBJ1-1, with 7 bases identical to TRBD1. The V gene end was trimmed by 7 bases and the J gene end by 1 base; junction bases not matched to a gene: 6. In germline, CDR1 is MNHEY, CDR2 SMNVEV (reference sequence). The length of the CDR3 is 14 residues.

The V and J genes are TRBV9 and TRBJ1-1, with TRBD1 as a possible D gene (5 bases). Trimming stripped 4 bases from V and 5 bases from J, with 12 bases between. Looked up from germline, CDR1 is SGDLS and CDR2 is YYNGEE. This CDR3 is 13 amino acids long. The CDR3 is CASSPTGGTEAFF. CDR3 sequence (DNA): TGTGCCAGCAGCCCCACGGGGGGGACTGAAGCTTTCTTT.

The rearrangement uses TRBV7-8 and TRBJ2-5, with 8 bases lining up with TRBD1. CDR3 length: 15 amino acids. The germline gives CDR1 SGHVS, CDR2 FQNEAQ. The junction had 7 bases not matched to a gene; V was cut back by 2 bases and J by 5 bases. The DNA for the CDR3 is TGTGCCAGCAGCTTAATCGAACAGGGGGATGAGACCCAGTACTTC. Encoded protein: CASSLIEQGDETQYF. Filled out from reference TRBV7-8 and TRBJ2-5, the complete variable domain reads GAGVSQSPRYKVAKRGQDVALRCDPISGHVSLFWYQQALGQGPEFLTYFQNEAQLDKSGLPSDRFFAERPEGSVSTLKIQRTQQEDSAVYLCASSLIEQGDETQYFGPGTRLLVL.

The V gene is TRBV25-1, the J gene TRBJ2-3, with D maybe TRBD2 (7 bases). CDR1 MGHDK and CDR2 SYGVNS come from the germline V gene. The CDR3 extends over 17 amino acids. The germline V and J ends were trimmed by 8 bases and 1 base, with 22 bases remaining between them. CDR3: CASDRGRRGRGTDTQYF. Written as DNA, the CDR3 is TGTGCCAGCGACCGGGGGAGGCGGGGGCGGGGCACAGATACGCAGTATTTT.

This clone has just a few counts. This chain uses TRBV4-3 with TRBJ2-7; 8 bases match TRBD1. V trimming: 1 base; J trimming: 11 bases; junction bases outside the gene matches: 7. The germline V gene has CDR1 LGHNA and CDR2 YSLEER. CDR3 size: 13 residues. The CDR3 sequence is CASSQVQGAIKYF. CDR3 in DNA: TGCGCCAGCAGCCAAGTCCAGGGGGCCATTAAGTACTTC.

The chain has TRBV28 and TRBJ1-1; tentative D call: TRBD1 (5 bases). Germline CDR1 reads MDHEN; CDR2 reads SYDVKM. The CDR3 is 14 amino acids. V was pared by 7 bases and J by 4 bases, with 16 bases between. CDR3 in amino acids: CASTQAGDGTEAFF. The CDR3, as DNA: TGTGCCAGCACCCAGGCGGGGGACGGCACTGAAGCTTTCTTT.

This chain uses TRBV3-1 (or the pseudogene TRBV3-2) with TRBJ2-2, with D possibly being TRBD1 (5 bases). Trimming pared 6 bases from V and 2 bases from J, leaving 19 bases between. Germline V gives CDR1 LGHDT, CDR2 YNNKEL (reference sequence). CDR3 length: 17 amino acids. The CDR3 reads CASRGRPVYINTGELFF. CDR3 in DNA: TGTGCCAGCAGGGGGCGGCCGGTATACATAAACACCGGGGAGCTGTTTTTT.

The count of this clone is one. The chain combines TRBV5-5 with TRBJ1-2; the match to TRBD1 covers 8 bases. CDR3 size: 13 residues. Germline CDR1 reads SGHKS; CDR2 reads YYEKEE (reference sequence). Trimming at V came to 9 bases and at J to 8 bases, leaving 12 bases not matched to a gene. The CDR3 coding sequence is TGTGCCACTTCGACAGGGGATTTTTGGGGCTACACCTTC. Translation gives CATSTGDFWGYTF.

The V and J genes are TRBV3-1 (or the pseudogene TRBV3-2) and TRBJ2-7; the D gene is possibly TRBD1 (5 bases). The CDR3 is made up of 12 amino acids. The V gene's germline CDR1 is LGHDT and CDR2 YNNKEL (reference sequence). The V end was cut by 1 base, the J end by 12 bases, with 13 bases between. Written as DNA, the CDR3 is TGTGCCAGCAGCCAAGGAGGTGGGGCCCCGTACTTC. This codes for CASSQGGGAPYF.

In DNA form, the CDR3 reads TGTGCCAGCAGCCTCCCGTACGGGACAGGGGGCTTCATGAACACTGAAGCTTTCTTT. It yields the protein CASSLPYGTGGFMNTEAFF. The chain is built from TRBV7-8 and TRBJ1-1; 12 bases agree with TRBD1. Germline CDR1 is SGHVS and CDR2 is FQNEAQ. J was trimmed by 0 bases and V by 5 bases; bases with no gene match: 13. The CDR3 extends over 19 amino acids. Filled out from reference TRBV7-8 and TRBJ1-1, the complete variable domain reads GAGVSQSPRYKVAKRGQDVALRCDPISGHVSLFWYQQALGQGPEFLTYFQNEAQLDKSGLPSDRFFAERPEGSVSTLKIQRTQQEDSAVYLCASSLPYGTGGFMNTEAFFGQGTRLTVV.

The chain combines TRBV24-1 with TRBJ2-3; no definite D call. The V and J ends lost 2 bases and 0 bases respectively, with 8 bases between them. This CDR3 has 15 amino acids. CDR1 and CDR2 (germline): KGHDR, SFDVKD. The CDR3 nucleotides read TGTGCCACCAGTGATTCGGGTAGGAGCACAGATACGCAGTATTTT. It encodes CATSDSGRSTDTQYF.

The rearrangement links TRBV19 to TRBJ2-7; 8 bases match TRBD2. Germline loops: CDR1 LNHDA, CDR2 SQIVND (reference sequence). The CDR3 is made up of 18 amino acids. J lost 4 bases, V lost 4 bases, and 18 bases had no gene match. CDR3 sequence reads: CASSKTLLAGGFLYEQYF. CDR3 DNA sequence: TGTGCCAGTAGTAAAACTCTCTTGGCGGGGGGTTTCCTTTACGAGCAGTACTTC.

This clone has only a few counts. The chain links TRBV7-8 to TRBJ2-7; the match to TRBD2 covers 8 bases. V was clipped by 2 bases and J by 6 bases; unmatched bases: 9. The CDR3 sequence is 15 residues long. The V gene's germline CDR1 is SGHVS and CDR2 FQNEAQ. CDR3 protein: CASSLNTGGGIEQYF. The CDR3 coding sequence is TGTGCCAGCAGCTTAAATACGGGAGGGGGGATCGAGCAGTACTTC.

The J gene is TRBJ1-4, the V gene TRBV6-5; 8 bases match TRBD1. The CDR3 consists of 14 residues. V was pared by 7 bases and J by 8 bases, with 9 bases of the junction left unmatched. Germline V lookup: CDR1 MNHEY, CDR2 SVGAGI. Written as DNA, the CDR3 is TGTGCCAGCAACCAGGACAGGGTTAAAGAAAAACTGTTTTTT. Its translation: CASNQDRVKEKLFF.

The gene calls are TRBV19 and TRBJ2-2; tentative D call: TRBD1 (5 bases). This CDR3 spans 15 amino acids. The V and J ends lost 5 bases and 1 base respectively, with 11 bases between them. The germline gives CDR1 LNHDA, CDR2 SQIVND (reference sequence). CDR3: CASSPQTVNTGELFF. The DNA for the CDR3 is TGTGCCAGTAGTCCCCAGACAGTGAACACCGGGGAGCTGTTTTTT.

The chain couples TRBV11-3 to TRBJ2-1; D is uncertain. CDR3 size: 15 residues. CDR1 is SGHNT and CDR2 is YENEEA in the germline V gene. V was trimmed by 5 bases and J by 0 bases, leaving 11 bases between them. The CDR3 coding sequence is TGTGCCAGCAGCCCCCGCTCGAGCTCCTACAATGAGCAGTTCTTC. Residues: CASSPRSSSYNEQFF.

This chain joins TRBV4-2 and TRBJ2-3; TRBD1 agrees at 12 bases. Germline CDR1 and CDR2: LGHNA and YNFKEQ. This CDR3 contains 21 residues. The V gene end was trimmed by 4 bases and the J gene end by 2 bases; junction bases not matched to a gene: 19. In DNA, the CDR3 is TGTGCCAGCAGCCGACCCTTAGGGGGACAGGGGGCCGGGGGAATCACAGATACGCAGTATTTT. This translates into CASSRPLGGQGAGGITDTQYF.

The CDR3 region has the DNA TGCAGCGTTGAAGCGCCCGGAGGTTACTATGGCTACACCTTC. Residues: CSVEAPGGYYGYTF. V is TRBV29-1 and J is TRBJ1-2; D not resolved. This CDR3 region has 14 residues. CDR1 is SQVTM, CDR2 ANQGSEA, per germline. V was shortened by 1 base and J by 3 bases, with 12 bases between the two germline ends.

This clone occurred once. The chain uses TRBV12-5 and TRBJ1-3; D perhaps matches TRBD1 (6 bases). Germline CDR1 LGHNT, CDR2 FRNRAP. V gave up 5 bases and J gave up 3 bases, with 11 bases separating them. The CDR3 is 14 amino acids. The CDR3, as DNA: TGTGCTAGTGGTGCACAGGGCATTGGAAACACCATATATTTT. As protein: CASGAQGIGNTIYF. Full variable domain (missing parts from reference TRBV12-5 and TRBJ1-3): DARVTQTPRHKVTEMGQEVTMRCQPILGHNTVFWYRQTMMQGLELLAYFRNRAPLDDSGMPKDRFSAEMPDATLATLKIQPSEPRDSAVYFCASGAQGIGNTIYFGEGSWLTVV.